Detailed here is one TCR beta chain. What it recognizes is unknown. The data derive from a study of T cell repertoires in cytomegalovirus infection. As for the study in general: Newly reported HLA-C-restricted and thoroughly characterized HLA-B-restricted CMV epitopes were employed. In public TCR beta signatures, there were indications of both CMV infection and matching HLA type.

TCRdb ran MiXCR on the reads and lists one entry per CDR3 protein. The repertoire has roughly 68,000 distinct CDR3 sequences, 20% to 25% of them found once; the top ten carry roughly 73%. The V and J ends lost 7 bases and 1 base respectively, with 9 bases between them. The CDR3 runs 13 residues. The source material was CD8+ T cells from cultured PBMCs, sampled from culture after CMV antigen stimulation. This sequence originates from a human donor in good health (CMV status not recorded). Some clones in this sample may be carry-over from other donors' samples. The chain employs TRBV12-3 or TRBV12-4 and TRBJ2-3, with a weak D call TRBD1 (6 bases). In DNA, the CDR3 is TGTGCCAGCAACCGACAGGGCACAGATACGCAGTATTTT. It specifies CASNRQGTDTQYF.